This T cell receptor (beta chain) was sequenced for a study of blood T cell repertoires in COVID-19. The overall study: Nucleic acid was either cDNA or gDNA, and it came from T cells, B-cell-depleted T cells, or PBMCs.

Looked up from germline, CDR1 is KGHDR and CDR2 is SFDVKD. This CDR3 spans 15 amino acids. V gave up 4 bases and J gave up 8 bases; unmatched junction bases: 7. There are a few counts of this clone. In the source study's methods: Nucleated cell number was recorded as an estimate derived from reference gene primer amplification. Assay: immunoSEQ multiplex PCR; the TCRdb copy retains only in-frame clones and omits some. The D gene and trimming were derived from the DNA, and the V and J assignments and clone size from that table. The repertoire holds roughly 150,000 clones, with around 90% as singletons. A Seattle source enrolled patients during active infection and followed them longitudinally.

The receptor was isolated from an elderly woman with COVID-19, enrolled during active disease. J is TRBJ2-1 and V is TRBV24-1; 10 nucleotides align to TRBD2. The sequenced sample was peripheral blood. This CDR3 is CATSDPLAGLDEQFF. The CDR3 DNA sequence: TGTGCCACCAGTGACCCACTAGCGGGACTGGATGAGCAGTTCTTC.